Presented here are 13 T cell receptor beta chains from one specimen sequenced in a study of blood T cell repertoires in COVID-19 (dated by TCRdb to about 2020). The library was generated by the immunoSEQ multiplex PCR assay. TCRdb carries this immuneACCESS record with in-frame sequences only. Its versions omit some clonotypes, under half of them owing to an unresolved V gene in the studies checked, with the rest unexplained. The sample table holds 120,000 to 150,000 clones, of which around four fifths were seen once. 6.2% of the sample goes to the ten largest clones. Sequencing was carried out using PBMCs or T cells enriched from blood (not recorded which). These receptors all come from a woman aged 40 to 50 who had recovered from COVID-19.

Only a few counts were recorded for this clone. The chain has TRBV13 and TRBJ1-3; TRBD1 aligns across 11 bases. CDR3 size: 14 residues. Germline V gives CDR1 PRHDT, CDR2 FYEKMQ (reference sequence). With 3 bases clipped from V and 6 bases from J, the junction kept 1 base outside the gene matches. The CDR3 DNA follows: TGTGCCAGCAGCTTGGACAGGGGGCAAAACACCATATATTTT. Protein: CASSLDRGQNTIYF.

The CDR3 DNA reads TGTGCCAGCAGCTTATCGGACACGGCAGGGTTAATTAATGAGCAGTTCTTC. Its protein product is CASSLSDTAGLINEQFF. This chain links TRBV7-6 with TRBJ2-1, with a weak D call TRBD1 (5 bases). Germline V gives CDR1 SGHVS, CDR2 FNYEAQ. With 2 bases removed from V and 7 bases from J, the gap between germline ends came to 21 bases. The CDR3 is 17 residues long.

The chain employs TRBV7-3 and TRBJ2-1, with D possibly TRBD1 on 6 matching bases. There are 15 residues in the CDR3. CDR1 is SGHTA and CDR2 is FQGTGA in the germline V gene. The V and J ends lost 5 bases and 7 bases respectively, with 18 bases between them. CDR3 protein: CASSGMGARLNEQFF. The DNA for the CDR3 is TGTGCCAGCAGCGGAATGGGGGCGCGGTTAAATGAGCAGTTCTTC. The full variable domain, in which reference TRBV7-3 and TRBJ2-1 provide the parts outside the CDR3, is GAGVSQTPSNKVTEKGKYVELRCDPISGHTALYWYRQSLGQGPEFLIYFQGTGAADDSGLPNDRFFAVRPEGSVSTLKIQRTERGDSAVYLCASSGMGARLNEQFFGPGTRLTVL.

The V call is TRBV4-1, the J call TRBJ2-1; 11 nucleotides align to TRBD1. The germline V gene encodes CDR1 MGHRA and CDR2 YSYEKL. V was pared by 1 base and J by 8 bases, with 13 bases of the junction left unmatched. The CDR3 is 18 residues long. The chain's CDR3 is CASSQAHNLGQGEDEQFF. In DNA form, the CDR3 reads TGCGCCAGCAGCCAAGCACATAACTTGGGACAGGGGGAGGATGAGCAGTTCTTC.

V gene TRBV24-1 combines with J gene TRBJ2-7; possibly TRBD2 for D (5 bases). V was trimmed by 8 bases and J by 2 bases, leaving 27 bases between them. From germline, CDR1 is KGHDR and CDR2 SFDVKD. This CDR3 region has 18 residues. The CDR3 DNA reads as TGTGCCACCACCCATTTGGACTCTCCGGCGGCTAGGACCTACGAGCAGTACTTC. It encodes CATTHLDSPAARTYEQYF.

The chain carries TRBV6-5 and TRBJ1-2; D is uncertain. This CDR3 has 13 residues. Germline lookup yields CDR1 MNHEY and CDR2 SVGAGI. V lost 6 bases, J lost 7 bases, and 15 bases lay in between. The CDR3 sequence: CASRTPGTRGYTF. In DNA, the CDR3 is TGTGCCAGCAGGACACCGGGAACCCGTGGCTACACCTTC.

This chain links TRBV9 with TRBJ2-1; 7 bases align to TRBD1. In germline, CDR1 is SGDLS, CDR2 YYNGEE. The V and J ends lost 4 bases and 3 bases, in that order; junction bases with no gene match: 7. This CDR3 contains 15 residues. CDR3 sequence (DNA): TGTGCCAGCAGCATCCGACAGGGAGTCTACAATGAGCAGTTCTTC. As protein: CASSIRQGVYNEQFF.

The gene calls are TRBV5-4 and TRBJ2-7; D not resolved. Deletions cut 4 bases from V and 0 bases from J, with 5 bases between. The CDR3 consists of 12 residues. Germline CDR1 is SGHNT and CDR2 is YYREEE (reference sequence). The CDR3 region has the DNA TGTGCCAGCAGCCTCAGCTCCTACGAGCAGTACTTC. This codes for CASSLSSYEQYF. Full variable domain (missing parts from reference TRBV5-4 and TRBJ2-7): ETGVTQSPTHLIKTRGQQVTLRCSSQSGHNTVSWYQQALGQGPQFIFQYYREEENGRGNFPPRFSGLQFPNYSSELNVNALELDDSALYLCASSLSSYEQYFGPGTRLTVT.

This chain uses TRBV7-9 with TRBJ2-1; 8 positions match TRBD2. The V and J ends lost 5 bases and 9 bases, in that order; junction bases with no gene match: 9. Looked up from germline, CDR1 is SEHNR and CDR2 is FQNEAQ (reference sequence). The CDR3 has 14 residues. In DNA, the CDR3 is TGTGCCAGCAGCACCAGCGGGAGTCACAGTGAGCAGTTCTTC. Translated, it gives CASSTSGSHSEQFF.

The J gene is TRBJ2-1, the V gene TRBV9; 8 positions match TRBD2. The CDR3 has 15 amino acids. V shed 0 bases and J 2 bases; nucleotides not matched to a gene: 1. Germline CDR1 and CDR2: SGDLS and YYNGEE. CDR3 in amino acids: CASSVDGGAYNEQFF. Here the CDR3 DNA reads TGTGCCAGCAGCGTAGACGGGGGGGCCTACAATGAGCAGTTCTTC.

The chain has TRBV2 and TRBJ2-3; D may be TRBD2 (7 bases). Germline CDR1 reads SNHLY; CDR2 reads FYNNEI. V was pared by 4 bases and J by 5 bases, with 16 bases between. The CDR3 contains 15 residues. CDR3 sequence: CASSAPMGGGDTQYF. As DNA, the CDR3 is TGTGCCAGCAGTGCCCCAATGGGAGGGGGAGATACGCAGTATTTT. The whole variable domain, filled in from reference TRBV2 and TRBJ2-3, reads EPEVTQTPSHQVTQMGQEVILRCVPISNHLYFYWYRQILGQKVEFLVSFYNNEISEKSEIFDDQFSVERPDGSNFTLKIRSTKLEDSAMYFCASSAPMGGGDTQYFGPGTRLTVL.

The V and J genes are TRBV9 and TRBJ2-2; D is perhaps TRBD1 (7 bases). The CDR3 sequence is 15 residues long. Deletions cut 4 bases from V and 5 bases from J, with 15 bases between. Germline CDR1 is SGDLS and CDR2 is YYNGEE. The CDR3 nucleotides read TGTGCCAGCAGCTATACGGAGGGGGCAACCGGGGAGCTGTTTTTT. Amino acids: CASSYTEGATGELFF.

This clone was detected a few times. The chain links TRBV13 to TRBJ2-5; D not resolved. Trimming pared 4 bases from V and 7 bases from J, leaving 10 bases between. There are 12 residues in the CDR3. The V gene's germline CDR1 is PRHDT and CDR2 FYEKMQ (reference sequence). The CDR3, as DNA: TGTGCCAGCAGCTCCACTGGGCGGACCCAGTACTTC. This translates into CASSSTGRTQYF.